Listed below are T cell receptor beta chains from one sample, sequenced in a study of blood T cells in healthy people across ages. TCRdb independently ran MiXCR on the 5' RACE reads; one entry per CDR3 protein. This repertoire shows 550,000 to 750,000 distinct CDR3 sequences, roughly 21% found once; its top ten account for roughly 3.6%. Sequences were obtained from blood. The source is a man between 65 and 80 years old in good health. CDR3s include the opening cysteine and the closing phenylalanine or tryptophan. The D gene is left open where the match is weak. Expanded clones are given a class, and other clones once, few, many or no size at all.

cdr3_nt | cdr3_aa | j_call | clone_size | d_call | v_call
TGTGCCACCAGCAGGGCGGGAAACGAGCAGTACTTC | CATSRAGNEQYF | TRBJ2-7 | NA | NA | TRBV15
TGTGCCAGCAGGTCATGGACTAGCGGGAGGGCCGACTTC | CASRSWTSGRADF | TRBJ2-7 | NA | TRBD2 | TRBV28
TGTGCCAGCAGCCCGGGACACGACTACTACGAGCAGTACTTC | CASSPGHDYYEQYF | TRBJ2-7 | few | NA | TRBV28
TGTGCCAGCGGGACATTTAGCAATCAGCCCCAGCATTTT | CASGTFSNQPQHF | TRBJ1-5 | few | NA | TRBV27
TGTGCCAGCAGTATCAGGACTAGCGGGACCTACGAGCAGTACTTC | CASSIRTSGTYEQYF | TRBJ2-7 | many | TRBD2 | TRBV4-2
TGCAGCGTTGAAGATCCCAATACTAGCGGGAGATGGGGCACAGATACGCAGTATTTT | CSVEDPNTSGRWGTDTQYF | TRBJ2-3 | few | TRBD2 | TRBV29-1
TGTGCCAGCAGTTACTATGGACAGGGACACAATGAAGCTTTCTTT | CASSYYGQGHNEAFF | TRBJ1-1 | NA | TRBD1 | TRBV6-5
TGTGCTAGCAGCGACACTAGCGGGAGTCGAGAGACCCAGTACTTC | CASSDTSGSRETQYF | TRBJ2-5 | many | TRBD2 | TRBV7-7
TGTGCCAGCAGTGCAAGCAGGAACACCGGGGAGCTGTTTTTT | CASSASRNTGELFF | TRBJ2-2 | few | NA | TRBV2
TGCAGCGTTTTTGGGAGGGGAAGTTGGACAGATACGCAGTATTTT | CSVFGRGSWTDTQYF | TRBJ2-3 | NA | TRBD2 | TRBV29-1
TGTGCCAGCAGTTTAGCCGGCAGGGGGGGATATGGCTACACCTTC | CASSLAGRGGYGYTF | TRBJ1-2 | NA | TRBD1 | TRBV12-3/TRBV12-4
TGTGCCATCAGCCAGGGACTAGCGGGGCTGGAGACCCAGTACTTC | CAISQGLAGLETQYF | TRBJ2-5 | NA | TRBD2 | TRBV10-3
TGCGCCAGCAGCGACCAGGGTGGGTCCTACAATGAGCAGTTCTTC | CASSDQGGSYNEQFF | TRBJ2-1 | NA | NA | TRBV5-1
TGTGCCAGCAGTTCATTATCCGAGGGAGGCGAGCAGTACTTC | CASSSLSEGGEQYF | TRBJ2-7 | many | NA | TRBV6-5
TGCAGTGCTGGGAGACTAGCGGGAGGGCGGTACGAGCAGTACTTC | CSAGRLAGGRYEQYF | TRBJ2-7 | few | TRBD2 | TRBV20-1
TGTGCCAGCAGACACTCGACGGGGACCCAGTACTTC | CASRHSTGTQYF | TRBJ2-5 | NA | NA | TRBV6-5
TGTGCCAGCAACCCCGGAAGGGGCGAGCAGTACTTC | CASNPGRGEQYF | TRBJ2-7 | NA | NA | TRBV28
TGTGCCAGCAGTTCCCAGCCGAACTACGAGCAGTACTTC | CASSSQPNYEQYF | TRBJ2-7 | once | NA | TRBV6-2/TRBV6-3
TGTGCCAGCAGCTCCTCTAGCGGAAGGGGCGAGCAGTACTTC | CASSSSSGRGEQYF | TRBJ2-7 | few | TRBD2 | TRBV7-2
TGTGCCAGCAGCTTGGGACTAGCGGGAGGCAACCAAGAGACCCAGTACTTC | CASSLGLAGGNQETQYF | TRBJ2-5 | few | TRBD2 | TRBV28
TGTGCCAGCGCGTTGTCTTACGATGAGCAGTTCTTC | CASALSYDEQFF | TRBJ2-1 | NA | NA | TRBV5-5
TGCAGTGCTAACCCTATCGCGGGAGCGCACAATGAGCAGTTCTTC | CSANPIAGAHNEQFF | TRBJ2-1 | NA | TRBD2 | TRBV20-1
TGTGCCAGCAGGGCGGGACCCGGGGAGCTGTTTTTT | CASRAGPGELFF | TRBJ2-2 | few | NA | TRBV28
TGTGCCAGCAGCGTAGGTCCCGAGGGCCCAGCCATACATGATGAGCAGTTCTTC | CASSVGPEGPAIHDEQFF | TRBJ2-1 | NA | NA | TRBV9
TGCGCCAGCAGCTTGGACTGGGACAGCACAGATACGCAGTATTTT | CASSLDWDSTDTQYF | TRBJ2-3 | few | NA | TRBV5-1
TGTGCCAGCAGTTACCCCGTATCGGGGGATCAGCCCCAGCATTTT | CASSYPVSGDQPQHF | TRBJ1-5 | many | NA | TRBV6-2/TRBV6-3
TGTGCCAGCAGCCTGGCGGGGACAGGACTACAAGAGACCCAGTACTTC | CASSLAGTGLQETQYF | TRBJ2-5 | many | TRBD1 | TRBV7-9
TGTGCCAGCAGTTTACGTGGGGCTCCAGATACGCAGTATTTT | CASSLRGAPDTQYF | TRBJ2-3 | NA | NA | TRBV28
TGTGCCAGCAGCCCCCGTGGACTTTCTAACTATGGCTACACCTTC | CASSPRGLSNYGYTF | TRBJ1-2 | NA | NA | TRBV5-6
TGTGCCAGCAGTTTGTTAAGGACAGGCCCTTTTTTT | CASSLLRTGPFF | TRBJ2-2 | NA | TRBD1 | TRBV12-3/TRBV12-4
TGTGCCAGCAGTCTAGCCTATAGCAATCAGCCCCAGCATTTT | CASSLAYSNQPQHF | TRBJ1-5 | NA | NA | TRBV12-3/TRBV12-4
TGCGCCAGCAGCCAAGATAGGCAGGGAGGCTACGAGCAGTACTTC | CASSQDRQGGYEQYF | TRBJ2-7 | many | NA | TRBV4-1
TGCGCCAGCATCGCCGGGACAGGGGGAACAGATACGCAGTATTTT | CASIAGTGGTDTQYF | TRBJ2-3 | NA | TRBD1 | TRBV5-1
TGTGCCAGCAGTTCCCTTATGAACACTGAAGCTTTCTTT | CASSSLMNTEAFF | TRBJ1-1 | few | NA | TRBV2
TGCAGTGCTAGAGATGAGTTCAATGAGCAGTTCTTC | CSARDEFNEQFF | TRBJ2-1 | NA | NA | TRBV20-1
TGTGCCAGCACCTGGGGGACGGTTAATGAGCAGTTCTTC | CASTWGTVNEQFF | TRBJ2-1 | NA | NA | TRBV12-3/TRBV12-4
TGTGCCAGCAGTTACCCAGGGGGCGGAGAGCAGTACTTC | CASSYPGGGEQYF | TRBJ2-7 | NA | TRBD1 | TRBV27